This TCR beta chain was captured in a study of tumour-infiltrating T cells in Burkitt lymphoma. The overall study: Overall and progression-free survival were predicted by productive clonality.

This clone turned up a few times. The CDR3 is 15 residues long. Per germline, CDR1 SGHRS and CDR2 YFSETQ. The junction had 7 bases not matched to a gene; V was cut back by 4 bases and J by 2 bases. The method was immunoSEQ multiplex PCR; TCRdb's version includes in-frame clones alone and lacks a portion of them. Here the sample spans some 5,000 clones, approximately 11% being singletons. This TCR was sampled from a human donor with diffuse large B-cell lymphoma. The sample taken for sequencing was tumor tissue. The chain combines TRBV5-1 with TRBJ2-3, with 7 positions matching TRBD1. CDR3 amino acids: CASSVGQVDTDTQYF. The CDR3 nucleotides are TGCGCCAGCAGCGTCGGACAGGTGGACACAGATACGCAGTATTTT.